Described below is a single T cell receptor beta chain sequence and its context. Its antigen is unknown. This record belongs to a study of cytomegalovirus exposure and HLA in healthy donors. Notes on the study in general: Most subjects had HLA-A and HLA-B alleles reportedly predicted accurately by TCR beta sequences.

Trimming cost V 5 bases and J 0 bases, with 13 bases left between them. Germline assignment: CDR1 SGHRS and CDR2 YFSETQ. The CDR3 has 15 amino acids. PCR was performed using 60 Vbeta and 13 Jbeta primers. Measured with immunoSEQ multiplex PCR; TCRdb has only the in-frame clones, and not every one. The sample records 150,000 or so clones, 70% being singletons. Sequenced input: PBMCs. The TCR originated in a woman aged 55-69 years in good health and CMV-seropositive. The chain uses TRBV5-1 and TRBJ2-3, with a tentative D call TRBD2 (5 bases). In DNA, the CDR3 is TGCGCCAGCAGTCTCTCACCGGGGAGCACAGATACGCAGTATTTT. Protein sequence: CASSLSPGSTDTQYF.